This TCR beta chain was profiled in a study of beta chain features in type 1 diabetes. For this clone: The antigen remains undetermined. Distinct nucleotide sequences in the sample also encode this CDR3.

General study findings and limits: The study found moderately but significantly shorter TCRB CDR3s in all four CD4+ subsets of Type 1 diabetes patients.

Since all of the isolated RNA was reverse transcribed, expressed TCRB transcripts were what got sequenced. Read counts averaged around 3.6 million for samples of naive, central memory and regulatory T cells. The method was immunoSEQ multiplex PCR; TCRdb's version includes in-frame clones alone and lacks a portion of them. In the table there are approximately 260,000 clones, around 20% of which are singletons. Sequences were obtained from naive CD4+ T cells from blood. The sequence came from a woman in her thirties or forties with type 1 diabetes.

The CDR3 DNA reads TGTGCCTGGAGTGTTACAGGGAGCACTGAAGCTTTCTTT. Translation gives CAWSVTGSTEAFF. The J gene is TRBJ1-1, the V gene TRBV30, with D possibly being TRBD1 (6 bases). This CDR3 has 13 amino acids. Germline V gene sequence: CDR1 GTSNPN, CDR2 SVGIG (reference sequence). Trimming left V 0 bases short and J 4 bases short, with 9 bases between.